The TCR beta chain described here comes from a study of beta chain features in type 1 diabetes. Study observations and caveats: Within the patient group, naive, central memory and Treg TCRB repertoires appeared more similar to each other than within healthy donors. Shortening that was moderate but significant affected the TCRB CDR3s of Type 1 diabetes patients in all four CD4+ subsets.

In this sample, this clone turned up a few times. Its antigen is undetermined. Isolated RNA was reverse transcribed in full, so expressed TCRB transcripts were sequenced. Assay used: immunoSEQ multiplex PCR; TCRdb lists only in-frame clones, some missing. The data show some 700,000 clones, roughly 13% seen once. Trimming left V 7 bases short and J 4 bases short, with 16 bases between. This CDR3 contains 14 residues. CDR1 MNHNS and CDR2 SASEGT come from the germline V gene. J is TRBJ2-5 and V is TRBV6-1, with TRBD2 as a possible D gene (5 bases). The TCR was taken from a man between 18 and 35 years old with type 1 diabetes. Sequencing used naive CD4+ T cells from blood. The DNA of the CDR3 is TGTGCCAGCACGGCGGGCGTGTCCGCAGAGACCCAGTACTTC. It is translated as CASTAGVSAETQYF.